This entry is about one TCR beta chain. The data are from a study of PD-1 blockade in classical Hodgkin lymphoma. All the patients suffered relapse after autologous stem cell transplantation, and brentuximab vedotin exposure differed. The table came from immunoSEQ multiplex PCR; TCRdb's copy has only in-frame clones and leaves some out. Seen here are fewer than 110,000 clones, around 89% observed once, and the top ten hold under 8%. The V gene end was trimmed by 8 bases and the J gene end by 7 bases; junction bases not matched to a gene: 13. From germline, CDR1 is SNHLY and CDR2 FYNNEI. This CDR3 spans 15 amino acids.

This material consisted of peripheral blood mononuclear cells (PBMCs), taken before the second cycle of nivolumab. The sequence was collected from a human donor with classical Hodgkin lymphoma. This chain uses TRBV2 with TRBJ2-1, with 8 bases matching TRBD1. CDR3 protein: CASVITTGVGNEQFF. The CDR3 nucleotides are TGTGCCAGCGTTATTACGACAGGGGTGGGGAATGAGCAGTTCTTC. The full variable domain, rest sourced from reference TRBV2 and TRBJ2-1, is EPEVTQTPSHQVTQMGQEVILRCVPISNHLYFYWYRQILGQKVEFLVSFYNNEISEKSEIFDDQFSVERPDGSNFTLKIRSTKLEDSAMYFCASVITTGVGNEQFFGPGTRLTVL.